This TCR beta chain was sequenced during a study of cytomegalovirus exposure and HLA in healthy donors. Notes on this clone: Its antigen is still unknown.

A multiplex PCR was run with 60 Vbeta primers and 13 Jbeta primers. Original data processing: Per a later analysis, the number of unique TCR beta chains was approximately 73 million, of which about 11 million were shared. TCRdb's copy holds only in-frame clones and misses some; the assay was immunoSEQ multiplex PCR. That table is the source of V, J and clone size, and D and trimming were worked out from the DNA. The data contain approximately 160,000 clones, 76% of them seen just once; the ten biggest clones take up 0.7% to 0.85%. Regarding the study as a whole: Researchers reported in a later analysis that common viral pathogens appeared linked to several top clusters. TCR beta chains numbering 164 were designated cytomegalovirus-associated. CMV antigen specificity was confirmed in vitro for three CMV-associated chains.

The CDR3 is made up of 18 amino acids. The ends lost 5 bases at V and 0 bases at J; junction bases unmatched: 8. Germline V lookup: CDR1 MNHEY, CDR2 SMNVEV (reference sequence). The sample was PBMCs. The origin of this receptor is a female donor in good health and CMV-seronegative. J is TRBJ2-7 and V is TRBV27; 15 bases fit TRBD2. The DNA for the CDR3 is TGTGCCAGCAGTAGACAGGGACTAGCGGGAGGCCGCTCCTACGAGCAGTACTTC. Amino acid sequence: CASSRQGLAGGRSYEQYF.